This TCR beta chain is drawn from a study of Ad26.COV2.S vaccination and SARS-CoV-2 variants. Study-wide background: Ad26.COV2.S shots went into the muscle once or twice, 56 days apart. Study conclusions and caveats: Reported post-vaccination CD8+ and CD4+ T cell responses to spike showed substantial breadth. An underestimation of total T cell responses may have resulted from the TCR breadth and depth analyses.

Concerning this clone itself: Its antigen is not identified.

Germline V gene data show CDR1 as SQVTM and CDR2 as ANQGSEA. The CDR3 length is 12 residues. V shed 6 bases and J shed 7 bases, with 13 bases lying between them. Treatment of the sample: some 20 received Ad26.COV2.S at low or high dose, single or two shots; 5 received placebo; per-sample allocation not given. The study sampled participants on day 63 after the first vaccine or placebo injection. Generated by immunoSEQ multiplex PCR, the TCRdb table keeps only in-frame clones and is missing some. The sample holds about 350,000 clones, about nine tenths seen once. This specimen was peripheral blood, taken in a trial of Ad26.COV2.S vaccine versus placebo. The V and J genes are TRBV29-1 and TRBJ2-1; TRBD1 might be the D (7 bases). This clonotype was sampled from a person between 18 and 59 years old who received the Ad26.COV2.S COVID-19 vaccine or a placebo. This chain's CDR3 is CSVDRDSNEQFF. DNA of the CDR3: TGCAGCGTCGACAGGGACTCGAATGAGCAGTTCTTC.